These 19 T cell receptor beta chains originate from one sample sequenced in a study of cytomegalovirus exposure and HLA in healthy donors. Vbeta (60) and Jbeta (13) primers were used in the PCR. The repertoire was sequenced with immunoSEQ multiplex PCR; TCRdb's copy has only in-frame clones and lacks some. The repertoire includes roughly 100,000 clones, roughly three quarters of them detected once, and around 1.3% sits in the top ten. Specimen: PBMCs. The receptors derive from a man aged 35 to 55 in good health and CMV-seronegative.

The chain recombines TRBV4-2 with TRBJ1-2; a possible D gene is TRBD1 (6 bases). This CDR3 spans 13 amino acids. From germline, CDR1 is LGHNA and CDR2 YNFKEQ. With 2 bases removed from V and 4 bases from J, the gap between germline ends came to 8 bases. This CDR3 reads CASSQMTGYGYTF. CDR3 in DNA: TGTGCCAGCAGCCAAATGACAGGCTATGGCTACACCTTC.

This clone was seen just once. The chain is built from TRBV28 and TRBJ1-6; D is perhaps TRBD1 (6 bases). The CDR3 runs to 16 residues. The V gene lost 2 bases and the J gene lost 6 bases, with 14 bases spanning the gap. Germline lookup yields CDR1 MDHEN and CDR2 SYDVKM. The CDR3 spells CASSLGPGRGNSPLHF. The CDR3 DNA follows: TGTGCCAGCAGTTTAGGTCCCGGCAGGGGTAATTCACCCCTCCACTTT.

The rearrangement joins TRBV7-2 to TRBJ1-5; D unclear. The ends were cut back, 4 bases at V and 6 bases at J, with 7 bases in the middle. This CDR3 is 12 amino acids long. Per the germline V gene, CDR1 is SGHTA and CDR2 is FQGNSA. CDR3: CASSSPGQPQHF. The CDR3 nucleotides are TGTGCCAGCAGCTCCCCCGGTCAGCCCCAGCATTTT.

The chain uses TRBV6-1 and TRBJ1-2, with D perhaps matching TRBD1 (5 bases). The CDR3 runs to 12 residues. V gave up 10 bases and J gave up 8 bases, with 17 bases separating them. Per the germline V gene, CDR1 is MNHNS and CDR2 is SASEGT. CDR3 bases: TGTGCCACACAAGCGGGGCCTCAGGGCTACACCTTC. Protein: CATQAGPQGYTF.

The rearrangement joins TRBV2 to TRBJ2-3, with 11 positions matching TRBD2. V gave up 9 bases and J gave up 0 bases; unmatched junction bases: 8. The CDR3 loop spans 16 amino acids. The germline CDR1 and CDR2 sequences are SNHLY and FYNNEI. CDR3: CARITLAGGSTDTQYF. Here the CDR3 DNA reads TGTGCCAGGATCACTCTAGCGGGGGGAAGCACAGATACGCAGTATTTT.

The chain is built from TRBV4-1 and TRBJ1-5; a weak D match, TRBD1 (6 bases). Per the germline V gene, CDR1 is MGHRA and CDR2 is YSYEKL. This CDR3 is built from 13 residues. V lost 10 bases, J lost 4 bases, and 14 bases lay in between. CDR3 bases: TGCGCCACAGGTGTGGGACAAAATCAGCCCCAGCATTTT. The encoded protein is CATGVGQNQPQHF.

The gene calls are TRBV7-2 and TRBJ1-1, with 9 bases lining up with TRBD1. CDR1 SGHTA and CDR2 FQGNSA come from the germline V gene. V lost 5 bases and J lost 3; bases outside the gene matches: 10. The CDR3 is 16 amino acids. This CDR3 is CASSLRTGDRYTEAFF. The CDR3 nucleotides are TGTGCCAGCAGCCTCCGGACAGGGGATAGGTACACTGAAGCTTTCTTT.

V usage is TRBV19 and J usage is TRBJ2-2; TRBD2 agrees at 11 bases. V lost 6 bases, J lost 6 bases, and 6 bases stayed unmatched. CDR3 length: 15 amino acids. Germline CDR1 reads LNHDA; CDR2 reads SQIVND (reference sequence). The CDR3 coding sequence is TGTGCCAGTAGGGGACTAGCGGTGGTTTCCGGGGAGCTGTTTTTT. Its protein product is CASRGLAVVSGELFF.

This rearrangement joins TRBV7-9 to TRBJ2-1, with 12 nucleotides matching TRBD2. The CDR3 is 16 residues long. The junction had 6 bases not matched to a gene; V was cut back by 5 bases and J by 4 bases. In germline, CDR1 is SEHNR, CDR2 FQNEAQ (reference sequence). As DNA, the CDR3 is TGTGCCAGCAGCCCCGGGACTAGCGGGCAATACAATGAGCAGTTCTTC. Translation: CASSPGTSGQYNEQFF.

The V and J genes are TRBV14 and TRBJ2-1, with 7 bases aligning to TRBD2. With V trimmed by 7 bases and J by 4 bases, 7 bases remained unmatched. CDR3 length: 14 residues. CDR1 is SGHDN, CDR2 FVKESK, per germline. The CDR3 region is CASNPSGMYNEQFF. Written as DNA, the CDR3 is TGTGCCAGCAATCCGAGCGGGATGTACAATGAGCAGTTCTTC.

This chain connects TRBV7-9 to TRBJ2-7, with TRBD1 matching 9 bases. V trimming: 1 base; J trimming: 4 bases; junction bases outside the gene matches: 5. The CDR3 is 15 residues long. Germline V gene data show CDR1 as SEHNR and CDR2 as FQNEAQ (reference sequence). CDR3 coding DNA: TGTGCCAGCAGCTTAGGTCTGGGACAGGGTTACGAGCAGTACTTC. It is translated as CASSLGLGQGYEQYF.

The chain couples TRBV5-5 to TRBJ2-7, with 7 nucleotides matching TRBD2. Germline V gene data show CDR1 as SGHKS and CDR2 as YYEKEE (reference sequence). This CDR3 has 15 residues. J lost 2 bases, V lost 0 bases, and 5 bases had no gene match. The CDR3 region is CASSLGLAATYEQYF. The CDR3 region has the DNA TGTGCCAGCAGCTTGGGGCTAGCGGCCACCTACGAGCAGTACTTC.

The chain couples TRBV28 to TRBJ1-5; 8 nucleotides match TRBD1. With 4 bases clipped from V and 4 bases from J, the junction kept 12 bases outside the gene matches. CDR3 length equals 17 residues. The germline gives CDR1 MDHEN, CDR2 SYDVKM. CDR3 loop: CASSWGVWTGNNQPQHF. CDR3 DNA: TGTGCCAGCAGTTGGGGAGTCTGGACAGGGAATAATCAGCCCCAGCATTTT.

This clone was counted between two and nine times. The chain employs TRBV11-2 and TRBJ1-1; D possibly corresponds to TRBD1 (5 bases). This CDR3 has 14 residues. Germline loops: CDR1 SGHAT, CDR2 FQNNGV. Trimming shortened V by 2 bases and J by 6 bases, and 13 bases separated the two germline ends. The CDR3 DNA follows: TGTGCCAGCAGCTTAAACACGGCCAGGGCTGAAGCTTTCTTT. This sequence encodes CASSLNTARAEAFF.

This chain links TRBV5-1 with TRBJ1-1; 7 nucleotides align to TRBD1. The CDR3 contains 14 residues. Germline V gives CDR1 SGHRS, CDR2 YFSETQ. The V gene end was trimmed by 8 bases and the J gene end by 1 base; junction bases not matched to a gene: 8. The CDR3 region has the DNA TGCGCCAGTACATCGGGACAGCCGAACACTGAAGCTTTCTTT. Protein sequence: CASTSGQPNTEAFF.

J is TRBJ1-5 and V is TRBV5-6; 10 bases align to TRBD1. CDR1 is SGHDT, CDR2 YYEEEE, per germline. This CDR3 contains 15 residues. V shed 5 bases and J 4 bases; nucleotides not matched to a gene: 6. CDR3 protein: CASRPSGQGNQPQHF. The CDR3 DNA follows: TGTGCCAGCAGGCCCTCGGGACAGGGGAATCAGCCCCAGCATTTT.

V gene TRBV28 combines with J gene TRBJ1-3; D is perhaps TRBD1 (6 bases). This CDR3 is built from 15 residues. From germline, CDR1 is MDHEN and CDR2 SYDVKM. The V gene lost 5 bases and the J gene lost 0 bases, with 11 bases spanning the gap. CDR3 region: CASSLDSHSGNTIYF. In DNA form, the CDR3 reads TGTGCCAGCAGTCTGGACAGCCACTCTGGAAACACCATATATTTT.

In its sample, this clone was seen a few times. The chain carries TRBV6-1 and TRBJ2-5; D perhaps matches TRBD2 (6 bases). TRBJ2-7 explains the end of the DNA better; the J call may be wrong. CDR1 is MNHNS and CDR2 is SASEGT in the germline V gene. The CDR3 spans 15 residues. The CDR3 DNA follows: TGTGCCAGCAGTGAAGGGGCGGGGAGCTCCTACGAGCAGTACTTC. Its protein product is CASSEGAGSSYEQYF.

V gene TRBV7-2 combines with J gene TRBJ1-2, with TRBD1 matching over 8 bases. Germline CDR1 is SGHTA and CDR2 is FQGNSA. J lost 4 bases, V lost 5 bases, and 3 bases had no gene match. CDR3 length equals 13 residues. The CDR3 nucleotides read TGTGCCAGCAGCGTCGACAGGGGCTATGGCTACACCTTC. Translated: CASSVDRGYGYTF.